Following are 4 T cell receptor beta chains from one sample sequenced in a study of T cell repertoires in cytomegalovirus infection. Their antigen targets remain unknown. Each CDR3 protein is one row after TCRdb ran MiXCR on the reads. Among roughly 130,000 distinct CDR3 sequences listed, 20% to 30% were seen once. Source material: PBMCs, sequenced either directly or after in vitro stimulation (not recorded which). The receptors come from a human donor in good health (CMV status not recorded). Some clones in this sample may be carry-over from other donors' samples.

Written as DNA, the CDR3 is TGTGCCAGCAGCTCAGCGGTGGTGGCGGTGGGTCCCGGGGAGCTGTTTTTT. Translation gives CASSSAVVAVGPGELFF. This chain joins TRBV7-9 and TRBJ2-2; D possibly corresponds to TRBD2 (5 bases). Trimming pared 4 bases from V and 6 bases from J, leaving 21 bases between. This CDR3 spans 17 amino acids. Germline V gene data show CDR1 as SEHNR and CDR2 as FQNEAQ (reference sequence).

V is TRBV11-2 and J is TRBJ2-7, with 8 positions matching TRBD1. Per the germline V gene, CDR1 is SGHAT and CDR2 is FQNNGV. The CDR3 is 17 amino acids. V lost 4 bases and J lost 0; bases outside the gene matches: 11. The CDR3, as DNA: TGTGCCAGCAGCTCACGGACAGGGCAGGGCTTCTCCTACGAGCAGTACGTC. Translation: CASSSRTGQGFSYEQYV.

In this sample, this clonotype turned up many times. This chain joins TRBV7-2 and TRBJ1-1; tentative D call: TRBD1 (5 bases). The CDR3 length is 13 residues. Germline CDR1 SGHTA, CDR2 FQGNSA. V was cut by 6 bases and J by 3 bases, with 11 bases left in between. Here the CDR3 reads CASRPQVDTEAFF. CDR3 coding DNA: TGTGCCAGCAGACCACAGGTCGACACTGAAGCTTTCTTT.

This chain uses TRBV29-1 with TRBJ2-5; D gene uncertain. V shed 4 bases and J shed 5 bases, with 14 bases lying between them. This CDR3 has 13 amino acids. Germline CDR1 and CDR2: SQVTM and ANQGSEA. This chain's CDR3 is CSVGAQTRETQYF. Here the CDR3 DNA reads TGCAGCGTTGGGGCCCAGACCCGTGAGACCCAGTACTTC.